Here is one T cell receptor beta chain with its context. Methods used by the authors: Using reference gene primer amplification, nucleated cell counts were estimated. The repertoire was sequenced with immunoSEQ multiplex PCR; TCRdb's copy has only in-frame clones and lacks some. V, J and clone size reflect that table, while D and trimming were determined from the DNA. Found here are some 200,000 clones, 83% of them singletons; the top ten hold approximately 4.9%. This specimen comes from a study of blood T cell repertoires in COVID-19. Across the study: The analysed material was cDNA or gDNA that came from T cells, B-cell-depleted T cells, or PBMCs.

All enrollees were about 18 to 89 years old and from 24 US areas. Exposed enrollees had met someone with a PCR-confirmed or clinician-diagnosed COVID-19 case at some point within the 2 weeks before study entry. Germline assignment: CDR1 SEHNR and CDR2 FQNEAQ (reference sequence). V was clipped by 5 bases and J by 0 bases; unmatched bases: 8. The CDR3 loop spans 16 amino acids. This TCR derives from a woman aged 50 to 65 who had been exposed to COVID-19. The specimen was PBMCs or T cells enriched from blood (not recorded which). The rearrangement joins TRBV7-9 to TRBJ1-2; 8 bases line up with TRBD1. The CDR3 DNA is TGTGCCAGCAGCCCATGGACAGGGCGCGCTAACTATGGCTACACCTTC. Its translation: CASSPWTGRANYGYTF. Using reference TRBV7-9 and TRBJ1-2 for the parts outside the CDR3, the full variable domain is DTGVSQNPRHKITKRGQNVTFRCDPISEHNRLYWYRQTLGQGPEFLTYFQNEAQLEKSRLLSDRFSAERPKGSFSTLEIQRTEQGDSAMYLCASSPWTGRANYGYTFGSGTRLTVV.